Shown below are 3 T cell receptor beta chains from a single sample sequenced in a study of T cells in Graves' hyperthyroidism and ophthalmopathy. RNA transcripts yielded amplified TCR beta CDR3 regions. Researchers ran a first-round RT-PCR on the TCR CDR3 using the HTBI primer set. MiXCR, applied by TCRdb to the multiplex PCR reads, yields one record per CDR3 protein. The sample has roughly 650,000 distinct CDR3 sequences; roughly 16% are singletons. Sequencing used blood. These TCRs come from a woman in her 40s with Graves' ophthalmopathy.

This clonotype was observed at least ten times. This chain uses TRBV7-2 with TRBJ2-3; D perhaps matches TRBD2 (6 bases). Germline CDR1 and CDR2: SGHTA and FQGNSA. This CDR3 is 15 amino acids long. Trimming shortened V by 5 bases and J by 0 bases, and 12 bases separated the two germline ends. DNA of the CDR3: TGTGCCAGCAGCAGTTCCGGGACTAGCACAGATACGCAGTATTTT. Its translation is CASSSSGTSTDTQYF. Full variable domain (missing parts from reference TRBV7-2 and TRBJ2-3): GAGVSQSPSNKVTEKGKDVELRCDPISGHTALYWYRQSLGQGLEFLIYFQGNSAPDKSGLPSDRFSAERTGGSVSTLTIQRTQQEDSAVYLCASSSSGTSTDTQYFGPGTRLTVL.

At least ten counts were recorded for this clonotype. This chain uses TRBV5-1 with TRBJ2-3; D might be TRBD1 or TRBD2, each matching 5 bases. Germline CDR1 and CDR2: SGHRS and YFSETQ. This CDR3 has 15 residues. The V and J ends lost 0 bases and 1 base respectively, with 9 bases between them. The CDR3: CASSLEVGGTDTQYF. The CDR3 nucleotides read TGCGCCAGCAGCTTGGAGGTGGGGGGCACAGATACGCAGTATTTT.

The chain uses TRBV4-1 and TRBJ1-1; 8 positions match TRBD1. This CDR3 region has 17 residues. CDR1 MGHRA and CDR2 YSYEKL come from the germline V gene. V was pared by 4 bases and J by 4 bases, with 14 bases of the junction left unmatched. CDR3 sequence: CASSPRGQAFIGTEAFF. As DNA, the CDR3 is TGCGCCAGCAGCCCCCGGGGACAGGCGTTTATTGGCACTGAAGCTTTCTTT.